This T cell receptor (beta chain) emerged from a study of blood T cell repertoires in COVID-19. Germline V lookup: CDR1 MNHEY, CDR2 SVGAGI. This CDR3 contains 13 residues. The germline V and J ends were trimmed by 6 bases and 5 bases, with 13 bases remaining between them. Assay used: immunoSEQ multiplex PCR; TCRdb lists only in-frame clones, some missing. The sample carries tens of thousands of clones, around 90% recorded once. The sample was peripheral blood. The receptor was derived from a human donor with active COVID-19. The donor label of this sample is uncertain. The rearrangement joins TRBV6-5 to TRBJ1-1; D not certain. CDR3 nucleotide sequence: TGTGCCAGCAGCCCCTCTCTTTCGACTGAAGCTTTCTTT. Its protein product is CASSPSLSTEAFF.